This TCR beta chain was profiled in a study of blood T cell repertoires in COVID-19. CDR3 size: 14 residues. CDR1 is GTSNPN, CDR2 SVGIG, per germline (reference sequence). Trimming left V 0 bases short and J 5 bases short, with 13 bases between. Regarding this clone: The identical CDR3 is also encoded by other nucleotide sequences in the sample.

Method: immunoSEQ multiplex PCR; TCRdb's copy keeps in-frame clones and lacks some. The sample shows 250,000 to 350,000 clones, roughly 90% of them seen only once. The sample consisted of PBMCs or T cells enriched from blood (not recorded which). This receptor was identified in a woman in her thirties who had recovered from COVID-19. V and J are TRBV30 and TRBJ2-5; a weak D match, TRBD2 (7 bases). CDR3 sequence reads: CAWSVGGGGETQYF. The CDR3 DNA reads TGTGCCTGGAGTGTAGGCGGGGGCGGCGAGACCCAGTACTTC.